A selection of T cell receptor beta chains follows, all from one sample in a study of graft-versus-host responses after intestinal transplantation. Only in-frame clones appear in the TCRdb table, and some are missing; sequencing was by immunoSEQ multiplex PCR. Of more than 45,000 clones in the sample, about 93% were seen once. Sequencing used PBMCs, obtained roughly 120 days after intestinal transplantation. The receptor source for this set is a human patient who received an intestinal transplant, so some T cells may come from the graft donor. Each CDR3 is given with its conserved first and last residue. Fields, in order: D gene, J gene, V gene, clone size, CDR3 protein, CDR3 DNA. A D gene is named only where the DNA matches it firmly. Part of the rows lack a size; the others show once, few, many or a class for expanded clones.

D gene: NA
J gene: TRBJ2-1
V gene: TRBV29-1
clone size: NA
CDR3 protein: CSVAPSWGNEQFF
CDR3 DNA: TGCAGCGTTGCTCCCTCGTGGGGCAATGAGCAGTTCTTC

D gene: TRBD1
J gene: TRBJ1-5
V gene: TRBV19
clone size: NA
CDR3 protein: CASSYARGINQPQHF
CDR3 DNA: TGTGCCAGTAGTTATGCCAGGGGGATCAATCAGCCCCAGCATTTT

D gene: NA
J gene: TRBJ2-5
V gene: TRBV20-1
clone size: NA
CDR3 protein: CSARAPGAQYF
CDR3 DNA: TGCAGTGCTAGGGCGCCCGGGGCCCAGTACTTC

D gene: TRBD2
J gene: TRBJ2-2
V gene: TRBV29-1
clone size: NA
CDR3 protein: CSFLLATGELFF
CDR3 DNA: TGCAGCTTCTTACTAGCGACCGGGGAGCTGTTTTTT

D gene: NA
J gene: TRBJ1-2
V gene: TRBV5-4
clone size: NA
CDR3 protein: CASSLGQSNYGYTF
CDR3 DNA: TGTGCCAGCAGCTTGGGGCAGAGTAACTATGGCTACACCTTC

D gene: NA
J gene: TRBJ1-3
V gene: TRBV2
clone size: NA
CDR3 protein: CASRREVGGTIYF
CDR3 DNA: TGTGCCAGCAGGAGGGAAGTGGGGGGCACCATATATTTT

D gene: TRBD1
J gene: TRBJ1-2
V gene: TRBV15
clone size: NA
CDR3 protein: CATSRVGTDLNYGYTF
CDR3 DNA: TGTGCCACCAGCAGAGTTGGGACAGACCTTAACTATGGCTACACCTTC

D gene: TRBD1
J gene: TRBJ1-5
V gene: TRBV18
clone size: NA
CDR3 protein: CASSPGTGDFSNQPQHF
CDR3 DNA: TGCGCCAGCTCACCAGGGACAGGGGACTTTAGCAATCAGCCCCAGCATTTT

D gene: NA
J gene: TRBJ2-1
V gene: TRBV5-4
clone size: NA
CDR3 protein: CASSFPPSNEQFF
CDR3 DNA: TGTGCCAGCAGCTTCCCGCCATCCAATGAGCAGTTCTTC

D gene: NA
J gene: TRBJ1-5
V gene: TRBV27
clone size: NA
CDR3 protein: CASSLGQNSNQPQHF
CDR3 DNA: TGTGCCAGCAGTCTAGGACAGAATAGCAATCAGCCCCAGCATTTT

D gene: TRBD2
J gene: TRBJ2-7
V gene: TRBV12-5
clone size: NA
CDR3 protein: CASGLEREGKSEQYF
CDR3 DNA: TGTGCTAGTGGTTTAGAACGGGAGGGCAAAAGCGAGCAGTACTTC

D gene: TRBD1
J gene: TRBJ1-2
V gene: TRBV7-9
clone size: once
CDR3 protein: CASSLRGQENSYGYTF
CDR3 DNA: TGTGCCAGCAGCTTACGGGGACAGGAGAACTCCTATGGCTACACCTTC

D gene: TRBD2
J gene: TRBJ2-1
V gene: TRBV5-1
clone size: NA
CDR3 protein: CASSLSGGDYNEQFF
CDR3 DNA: TGCGCCAGCAGCCTTAGCGGGGGAGACTACAATGAGCAGTTCTTC

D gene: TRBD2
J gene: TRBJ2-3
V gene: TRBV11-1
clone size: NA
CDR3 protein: CASSLGLGTDTQYF
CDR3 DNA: TGTGCCAGCAGCCTCGGACTAGGCACAGATACGCAGTATTTT

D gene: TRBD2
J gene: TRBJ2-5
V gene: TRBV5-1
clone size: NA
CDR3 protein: CASSLAAGVQETQYF
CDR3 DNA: TGCGCCAGCAGCTTGGCGGCGGGGGTGCAAGAGACCCAGTACTTC

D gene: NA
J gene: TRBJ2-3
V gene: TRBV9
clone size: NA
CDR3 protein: CASSEFSGEGTDTQYF
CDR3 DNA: TGTGCCAGCAGCGAATTCTCAGGTGAAGGCACAGATACGCAGTATTTT

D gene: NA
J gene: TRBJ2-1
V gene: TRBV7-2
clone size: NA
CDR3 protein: CASSPITLSGYEQFF
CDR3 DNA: TGTGCCAGCAGCCCAATCACTCTGTCCGGGTATGAGCAGTTCTTC

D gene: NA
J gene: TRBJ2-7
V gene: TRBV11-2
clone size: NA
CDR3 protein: CASSLMGVASAYYEQYF
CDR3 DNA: TGTGCCAGCAGCTTAATGGGGGTGGCTAGCGCTTACTACGAGCAGTACTTC

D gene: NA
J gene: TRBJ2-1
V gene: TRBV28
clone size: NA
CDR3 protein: CASSGRLGSYNEQFF
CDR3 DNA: TGTGCCAGCAGCGGGCGTCTAGGGTCCTACAATGAGCAGTTCTTC

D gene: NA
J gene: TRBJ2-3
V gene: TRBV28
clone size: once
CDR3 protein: CASSFGSTTDTQYF
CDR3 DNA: TGTGCCAGCAGTTTTGGGTCTACCACAGATACGCAGTATTTT

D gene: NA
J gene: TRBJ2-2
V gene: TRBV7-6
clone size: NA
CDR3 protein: CASSLGGDKRELFF
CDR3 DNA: TGTGCCAGCAGCTTAGGGGGAGACAAACGGGAGCTGTTTTTT

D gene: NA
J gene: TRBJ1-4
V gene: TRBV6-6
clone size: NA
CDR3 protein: CASTSAKGNEKLFF
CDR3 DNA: TGTGCCAGCACCTCAGCGAAGGGTAATGAAAAACTGTTTTTT

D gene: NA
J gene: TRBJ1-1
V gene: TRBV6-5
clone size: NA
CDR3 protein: CASSYRKGRNTEAFF
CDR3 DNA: TGTGCCAGCAGTTATCGGAAGGGGAGAAACACTGAAGCTTTCTTT

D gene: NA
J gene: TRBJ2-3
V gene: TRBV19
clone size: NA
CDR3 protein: CASSQISGGASTDTQYF
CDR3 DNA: TGTGCCAGTAGTCAAATCTCTGGCGGGGCCTCCACAGATACGCAGTATTTT

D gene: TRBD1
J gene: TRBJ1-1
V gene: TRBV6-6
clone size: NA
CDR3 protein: CASSQQGGTEAFF
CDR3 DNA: TGTGCCAGCAGCCAACAGGGGGGGACTGAAGCTTTCTTT

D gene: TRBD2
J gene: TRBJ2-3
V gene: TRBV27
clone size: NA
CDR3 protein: CASSSGLAADTQYF
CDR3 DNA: TGTGCCAGCAGTTCGGGACTAGCGGCGGATACGCAGTATTTT

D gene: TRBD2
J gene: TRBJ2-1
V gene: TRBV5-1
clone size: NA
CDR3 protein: CASSLGLAGDSNEQFF
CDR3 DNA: TGCGCCAGCAGCTTGGGACTAGCGGGAGACAGCAATGAGCAGTTCTTC

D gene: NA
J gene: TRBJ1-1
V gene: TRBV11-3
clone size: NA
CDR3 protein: CASSFLGAEAFF
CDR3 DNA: TGTGCCAGCAGCTTCCTCGGGGCTGAAGCTTTCTTT

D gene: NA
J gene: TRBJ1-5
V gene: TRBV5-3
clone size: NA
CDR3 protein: CARSWDLRPQHF
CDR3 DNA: TGTGCCAGAAGCTGGGACCTTAGGCCCCAGCATTTT

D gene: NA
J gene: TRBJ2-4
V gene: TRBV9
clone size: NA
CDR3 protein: CASSVPSLVAKNIQYF
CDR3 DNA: TGTGCCAGCAGCGTTCCTAGCCTAGTAGCCAAAAACATTCAGTACTTC